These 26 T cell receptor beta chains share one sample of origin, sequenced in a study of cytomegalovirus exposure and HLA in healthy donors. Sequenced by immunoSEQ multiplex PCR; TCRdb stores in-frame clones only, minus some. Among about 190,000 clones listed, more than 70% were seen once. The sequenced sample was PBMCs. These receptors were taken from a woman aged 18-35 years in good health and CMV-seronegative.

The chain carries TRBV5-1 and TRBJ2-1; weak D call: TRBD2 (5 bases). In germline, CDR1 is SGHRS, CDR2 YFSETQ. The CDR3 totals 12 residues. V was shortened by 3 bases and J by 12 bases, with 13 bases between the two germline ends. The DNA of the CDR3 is TGCGCCAGCAGCTCAAACTTGGGGAGGCAGTTCTTC. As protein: CASSSNLGRQFF.

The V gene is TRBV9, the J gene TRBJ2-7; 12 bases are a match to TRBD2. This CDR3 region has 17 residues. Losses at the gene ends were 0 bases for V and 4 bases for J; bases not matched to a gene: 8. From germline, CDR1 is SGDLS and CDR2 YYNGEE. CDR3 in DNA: TGTGCCAGCAGCGTAGCACCAATGGGGACTAGCGGGTACGAGCAGTACTTC. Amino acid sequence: CASSVAPMGTSGYEQYF.

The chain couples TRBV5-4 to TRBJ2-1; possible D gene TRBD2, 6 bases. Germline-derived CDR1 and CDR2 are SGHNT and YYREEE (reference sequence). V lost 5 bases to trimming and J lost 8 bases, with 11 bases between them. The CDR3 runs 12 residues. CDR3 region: CASRTPGDEQFF. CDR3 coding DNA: TGTGCCAGCAGAACACCGGGAGATGAGCAGTTCTTC.

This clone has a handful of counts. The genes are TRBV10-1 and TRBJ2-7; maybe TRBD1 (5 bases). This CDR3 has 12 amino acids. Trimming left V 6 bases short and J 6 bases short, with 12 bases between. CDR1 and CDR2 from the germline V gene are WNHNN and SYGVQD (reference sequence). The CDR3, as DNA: TGCGCCAGCAGAGGGGCGTTCTCCGAGCAGTACTTC. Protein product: CASRGAFSEQYF.

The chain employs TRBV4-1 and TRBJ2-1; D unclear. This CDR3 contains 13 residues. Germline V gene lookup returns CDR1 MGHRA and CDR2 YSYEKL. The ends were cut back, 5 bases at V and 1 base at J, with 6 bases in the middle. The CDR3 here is CASSNWSYNEQFF. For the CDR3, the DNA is TGCGCCAGCAGCAACTGGTCCTACAATGAGCAGTTCTTC.

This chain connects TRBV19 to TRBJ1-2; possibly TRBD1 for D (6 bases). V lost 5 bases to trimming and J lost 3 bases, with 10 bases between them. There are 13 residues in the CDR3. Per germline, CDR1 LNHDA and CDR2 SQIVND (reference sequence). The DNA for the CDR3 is TGTGCCAGTAGTCACAGGGACCACTATGGCTACACCTTC. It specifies CASSHRDHYGYTF.

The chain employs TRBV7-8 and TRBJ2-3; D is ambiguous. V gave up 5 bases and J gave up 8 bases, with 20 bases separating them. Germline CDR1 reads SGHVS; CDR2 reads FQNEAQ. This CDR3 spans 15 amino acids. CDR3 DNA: TGTGCCAGCAGCGTAAACTCCCCCGGTTTCTTTACGCAGTATTTT. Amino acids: CASSVNSPGFFTQYF.

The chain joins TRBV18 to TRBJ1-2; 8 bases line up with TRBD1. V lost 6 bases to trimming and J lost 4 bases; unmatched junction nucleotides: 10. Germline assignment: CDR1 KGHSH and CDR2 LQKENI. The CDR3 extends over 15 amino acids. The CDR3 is CASSNPGQDIYGYTF. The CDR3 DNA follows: TGTGCCAGCTCGAACCCGGGACAGGATATCTATGGCTACACCTTC.

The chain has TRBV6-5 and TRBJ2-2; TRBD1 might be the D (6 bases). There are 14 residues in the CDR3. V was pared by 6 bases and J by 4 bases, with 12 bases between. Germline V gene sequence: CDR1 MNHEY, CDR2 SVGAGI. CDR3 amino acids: CASRGQGGTGELFF. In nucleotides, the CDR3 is TGTGCCAGCAGGGGCCAAGGGGGCACCGGGGAGCTGTTTTTT.

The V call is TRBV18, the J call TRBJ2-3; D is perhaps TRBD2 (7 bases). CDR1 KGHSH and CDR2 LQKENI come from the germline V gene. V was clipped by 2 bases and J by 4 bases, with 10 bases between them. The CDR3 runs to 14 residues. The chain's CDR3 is CASSPVGGADTQYF. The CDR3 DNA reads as TGTGCCAGCTCACCAGTAGGGGGGGCAGATACGCAGTATTTT.

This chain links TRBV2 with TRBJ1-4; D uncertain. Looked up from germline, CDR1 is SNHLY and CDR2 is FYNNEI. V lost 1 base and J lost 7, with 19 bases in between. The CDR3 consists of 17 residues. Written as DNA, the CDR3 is TGTGCCAGCAGTGAAGGTAAAAGCCGCTTAGCTACTGAAAAACTGTTTTTT. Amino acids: CASSEGKSRLATEKLFF.

The CDR3 region is CASSSGGLDWTSPGANVLTF. Here the CDR3 DNA reads TGCGCCAGCAGCTCCGGGGGGTTGGACTGGACATCGCCTGGGGCCAACGTCCTGACTTTC. The chain couples TRBV5-1 to TRBJ2-6; 7 bases line up with TRBD2. The V gene end was trimmed by 3 bases and the J gene end by 2 bases; junction bases not matched to a gene: 17. CDR3 length equals 20 residues. Germline V CDR1 and CDR2: SGHRS, YFSETQ.

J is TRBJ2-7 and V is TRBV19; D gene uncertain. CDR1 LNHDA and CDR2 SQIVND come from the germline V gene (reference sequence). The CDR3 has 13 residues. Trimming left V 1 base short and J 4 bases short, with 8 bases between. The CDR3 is CASSIATQYEQYF. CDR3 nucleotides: TGTGCCAGTAGTATAGCGACACAATACGAGCAGTACTTC.

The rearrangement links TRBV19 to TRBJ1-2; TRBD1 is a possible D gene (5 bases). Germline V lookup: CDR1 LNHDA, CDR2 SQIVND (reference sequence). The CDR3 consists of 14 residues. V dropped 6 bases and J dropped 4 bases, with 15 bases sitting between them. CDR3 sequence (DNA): TGTGCCAGTAGGAATCAGGGACTTGGCTATGGCTACACCTTC. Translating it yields CASRNQGLGYGYTF.

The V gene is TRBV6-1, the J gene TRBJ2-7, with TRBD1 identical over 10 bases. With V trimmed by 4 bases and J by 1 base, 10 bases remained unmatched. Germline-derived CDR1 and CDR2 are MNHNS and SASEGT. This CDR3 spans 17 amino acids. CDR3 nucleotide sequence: TGTGCCAGCAGTGGAGACAGGGGGCGCCTGTGGTCCTACGAGCAGTACTTC. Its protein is CASSGDRGRLWSYEQYF.

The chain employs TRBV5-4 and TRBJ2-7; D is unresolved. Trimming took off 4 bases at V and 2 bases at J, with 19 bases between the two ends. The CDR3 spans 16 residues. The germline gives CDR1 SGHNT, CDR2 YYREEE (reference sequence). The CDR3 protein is CASSLPSAALPYEQYF. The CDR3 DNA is TGTGCCAGCAGCCTGCCCTCGGCGGCACTCCCCTACGAGCAGTACTTC. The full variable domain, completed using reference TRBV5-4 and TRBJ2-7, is ETGVTQSPTHLIKTRGQQVTLRCSSQSGHNTVSWYQQALGQGPQFIFQYYREEENGRGNFPPRFSGLQFPNYSSELNVNALELDDSALYLCASSLPSAALPYEQYFGPGTRLTVT.

The CDR3 sequence is CASSLQGPETQYF. Written as DNA, the CDR3 is TGTGCCAGCAGCCTACAGGGCCCGGAGACCCAGTACTTC. The J gene is TRBJ2-5, the V gene TRBV7-7; possible D gene TRBD1, 6 bases. Trimming removed 5 bases from V and 5 bases from J, with 12 bases in between. The CDR3 has 13 amino acids. Germline values: CDR1 SSHAT, CDR2 FNYEAQ (reference sequence).

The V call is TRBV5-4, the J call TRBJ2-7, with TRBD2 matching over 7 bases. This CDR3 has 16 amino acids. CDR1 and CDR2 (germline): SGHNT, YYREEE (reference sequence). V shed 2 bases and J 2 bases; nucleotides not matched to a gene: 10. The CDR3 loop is CASSFPSSGDAYEQYF. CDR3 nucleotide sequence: TGTGCCAGCAGCTTCCCCTCTAGCGGTGACGCCTACGAGCAGTACTTC.

The CDR3 sequence is CASSYGGALNEQYF. The DNA of the CDR3 is TGTGCCAGCAGCTACGGGGGGGCCTTAAACGAGCAGTACTTC. This chain links TRBV9 with TRBJ2-7; 8 bases line up with TRBD2. V trimming: 4 bases; J trimming: 5 bases; junction bases outside the gene matches: 8. CDR1 is SGDLS and CDR2 is YYNGEE in the germline V gene. This CDR3 has 14 amino acids.

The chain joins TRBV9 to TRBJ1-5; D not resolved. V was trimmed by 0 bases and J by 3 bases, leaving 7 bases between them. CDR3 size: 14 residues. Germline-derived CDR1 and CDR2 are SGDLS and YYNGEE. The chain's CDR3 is CASSVGSSNQPQHF. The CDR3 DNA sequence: TGTGCCAGCAGCGTAGGTAGCTCCAATCAGCCCCAGCATTTT.

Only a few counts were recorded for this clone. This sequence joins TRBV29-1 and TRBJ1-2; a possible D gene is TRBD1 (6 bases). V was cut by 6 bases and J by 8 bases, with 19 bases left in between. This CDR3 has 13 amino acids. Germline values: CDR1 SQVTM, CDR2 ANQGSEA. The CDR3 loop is CSVRHGGRRGYTF. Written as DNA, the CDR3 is TGCAGCGTCCGGCACGGGGGGCGTAGAGGCTACACCTTC.

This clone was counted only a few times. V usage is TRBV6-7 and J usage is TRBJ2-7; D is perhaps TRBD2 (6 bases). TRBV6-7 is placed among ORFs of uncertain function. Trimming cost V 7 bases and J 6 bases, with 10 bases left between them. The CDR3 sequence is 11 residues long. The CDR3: CASTLGGEQYF. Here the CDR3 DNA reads TGTGCCAGCACCCTCGGGGGCGAGCAGTACTTC.

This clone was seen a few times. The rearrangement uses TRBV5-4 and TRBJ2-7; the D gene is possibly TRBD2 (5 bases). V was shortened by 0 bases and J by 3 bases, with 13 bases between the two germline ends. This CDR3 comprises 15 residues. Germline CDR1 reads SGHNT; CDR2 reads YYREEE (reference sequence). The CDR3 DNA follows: TGTGCCAGCAGCTTGGAAGGGCAAGGGAGCTACGAGCAGTACTTC. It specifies CASSLEGQGSYEQYF.

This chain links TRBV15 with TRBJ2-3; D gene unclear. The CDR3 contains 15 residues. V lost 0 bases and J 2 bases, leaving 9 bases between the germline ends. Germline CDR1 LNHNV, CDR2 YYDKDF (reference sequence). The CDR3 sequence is CATSRDRSNTDTQYF. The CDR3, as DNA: TGTGCCACCAGCAGAGATCGCTCTAACACAGATACGCAGTATTTT.

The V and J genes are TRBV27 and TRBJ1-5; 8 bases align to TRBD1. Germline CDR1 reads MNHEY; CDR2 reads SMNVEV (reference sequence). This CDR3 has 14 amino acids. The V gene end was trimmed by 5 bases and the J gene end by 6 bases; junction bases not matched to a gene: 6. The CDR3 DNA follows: TGTGCCAGCAGTCTTGACAGGGGAGGTCAGCCCCAGCATTTT. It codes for CASSLDRGGQPQHF.

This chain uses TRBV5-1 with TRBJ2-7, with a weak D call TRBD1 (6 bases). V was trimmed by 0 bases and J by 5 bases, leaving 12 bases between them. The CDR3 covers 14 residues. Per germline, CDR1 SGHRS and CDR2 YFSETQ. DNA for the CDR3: TGCGCCAGCAGCTTGGACCCTCGGACAGACGAGCAGTACTTC. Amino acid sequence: CASSLDPRTDEQYF.